Sequencing of this T cell receptor (beta chain) was carried out in a study of blood T cell repertoires in COVID-19. Study as a whole: Acute and convalescent COVID-19 specimens originated in the United States, Italy and Spain. T cells, B-cell-depleted T cells, or PBMCs provided the cDNA or gDNA that served as material.

The ends lost 10 bases at V and 4 bases at J; junction bases unmatched: 11. The CDR3 has 15 residues. Looked up from germline, CDR1 is ENHRY and CDR2 is SYGVKD. In the authors' workflow: Reference gene primer amplification gave nucleated cell count estimates. Generated by immunoSEQ multiplex PCR, the TCRdb table keeps only in-frame clones and is missing some. That table supplies the V and J calls and clone size; D and trimming were determined from the DNA. The table shows about 150,000 clones, with roughly 84% occurring only once. The chain combines TRBV10-3 with TRBJ2-1; 9 bases are shared with TRBD2. The sequencing sample was made of peripheral blood. This clonotype was obtained from a human donor with acute or convalescent COVID-19. The donor label of this sample is uncertain. The CDR3 loop reads CATEKGLANYNEQFF. CDR3 coding DNA: TGTGCCACCGAGAAGGGACTAGCAAATTACAATGAGCAGTTCTTC.